The 16 T cell receptor beta chains presented below share a single source sample, sequenced in a study of cytomegalovirus exposure and HLA in healthy donors (dated by TCRdb to 2017 to 2019). The library was made by the immunoSEQ multiplex PCR assay. A mixture of 60 forward primers for TCR Vbeta segments and 13 reverse primers for TCR Jbeta segments was used in the multiplex PCR. The table comes from immuneACCESS by way of TCRdb, which keeps in-frame sequences with V and J called. Part of the clones is missing from these tables; in studies checked, under half for an unresolved V gene and the rest for unknown reasons. This sample lists more than 140,000 clones; 50% to 75% were detected once. The top ten clones comprise 2.5% to 3.5% of the sample. Material: PBMCs. Receptors were obtained from a woman in her twenties or thirties in good health and CMV-seropositive.

Concerning this clone itself: Other nucleotide sequences from this sample produce the same CDR3. This chain connects TRBV29-1 to TRBJ1-1, with TRBD1 matching 7 bases. This CDR3 comprises 11 residues. Germline assignment: CDR1 SQVTM and CDR2 ANQGSEA. Trimming at V came to 7 bases and at J to 8 bases, leaving 7 bases not matched to a gene. The CDR3 loop is CSALDRAEAFF. CDR3 sequence (DNA): TGCAGCGCCTTAGACAGGGCGGAAGCTTTCTTT.

The sample holds a few counts of this clone. The chain links TRBV7-9 to TRBJ2-7; D is perhaps TRBD2 (5 bases). V shed 5 bases and J shed 2 bases, with 13 bases lying between them. The CDR3 loop spans 14 amino acids. Germline values: CDR1 SEHNR, CDR2 FQNEAQ (reference sequence). The CDR3 nucleotides are TGTGCCAGCAGCCGTAGCGCAAATCCCTACGAGCAGTACTTC. It yields the protein CASSRSANPYEQYF.

The rearrangement links TRBV6-5 to TRBJ2-7; maybe TRBD1 (6 bases). The V end was cut by 5 bases, the J end by 0 bases, with 14 bases between. In germline, CDR1 is MNHEY, CDR2 SVGAGI. The CDR3 is 15 residues long. The CDR3 DNA follows: TGTGCCAGCAGTCCTTGGGGGCTTAGCTCCTACGAGCAGTACTTC. It specifies CASSPWGLSSYEQYF.

The V and J genes are TRBV2 and TRBJ1-5; D ambiguous. The CDR3 extends over 15 amino acids. Germline V CDR1 and CDR2: SNHLY, FYNNEI. Trimming cost V 2 bases and J 1 base, with 9 bases left between them. The CDR3 region has the DNA TGTGCCAGCAGTGAAACCGGAGGAAGCAATCAGCCCCAGCATTTT. It encodes CASSETGGSNQPQHF.

This clone has just one count. The V gene is TRBV2, the J gene TRBJ2-1; TRBD1 matches 9 bases. The CDR3 loop spans 19 amino acids. Germline loops: CDR1 SNHLY, CDR2 FYNNEI. The V and J ends lost 6 bases and 2 bases, in that order; junction bases with no gene match: 17. CDR3 protein: CASRVGLGQGSVPYNEQFF. The CDR3 nucleotides read TGTGCCAGCAGAGTCGGGTTAGGACAGGGGTCTGTCCCCTACAATGAGCAGTTCTTC.

The V and J genes are TRBV2 and TRBJ2-5, with 9 bases matching TRBD2. J was trimmed by 3 bases and V by 4 bases; bases with no gene match: 3. The CDR3 loop spans 14 amino acids. The germline gives CDR1 SNHLY, CDR2 FYNNEI. The CDR3 region is CASSAIAGEETQYF. CDR3 bases: TGTGCCAGCAGTGCAATAGCGGGGGAAGAGACCCAGTACTTC.

The chain couples TRBV18 to TRBJ2-2; 10 positions agree with TRBD1. V lost 6 bases to trimming and J lost 7 bases; unmatched junction nucleotides: 8. Germline CDR1 is KGHSH and CDR2 is LQKENI. This CDR3 contains 15 residues. CDR3 loop: CASSPSTGGLGELFF. CDR3 DNA sequence: TGTGCCAGCTCGCCATCGACAGGGGGCCTCGGGGAGCTGTTTTTT.

The rearrangement links TRBV30 to TRBJ1-1; D not resolved. V lost 1 base to trimming and J lost 13 bases, with 13 bases between them. This CDR3 is built from 11 residues. Germline values: CDR1 GTSNPN, CDR2 SVGIG (reference sequence). CDR3 protein: CAWSDPNIVFF. CDR3 DNA: TGTGCCTGGAGTGACCCGAATATAGTTTTCTTT. Full variable domain (missing parts from reference TRBV30 and TRBJ1-1): SQTIHQWPATLVQPVGSPLSLECTVEGTSNPNLYWYRQAAGRGLQLLFYSVGIGQISSEVPQNLSASRPQDRQFILSSKKLLLSDSGFYLCAWSDPNIVFFGQGTRLTVV.

This sequence joins TRBV5-6 and TRBJ2-2, with 8 bases that match TRBD2. Germline trimming cut 7 bases from V and 4 bases from J; bases unmatched to any gene: 3. Germline-derived CDR1 and CDR2 are SGHDT and YYEEEE. The CDR3 has 13 residues. CDR3 nucleotides: TGTGCCAGCGAGGCGGGAGGCACCGGGGAGCTGTTTTTT. It codes for CASEAGGTGELFF.

This clone was seen only a few times. The chain combines TRBV6-1 with TRBJ1-2; D remains ambiguous. This CDR3 comprises 12 residues. Germline V gene sequence: CDR1 MNHNS, CDR2 SASEGT. The ends were cut back, 2 bases at V and 4 bases at J, with 5 bases in the middle. This CDR3 reads CASSENSYGYTF. The CDR3 DNA sequence: TGTGCCAGCAGTGAAAACAGCTATGGCTACACCTTC.

This chain joins TRBV5-1 and TRBJ2-7; D perhaps matches TRBD1 (6 bases). V was cut by 4 bases and J by 3 bases, with 11 bases left in between. Looked up from germline, CDR1 is SGHRS and CDR2 is YFSETQ. CDR3 length equals 13 residues. The CDR3 DNA reads as TGCGCCAGCAGCCAGTCGGACAGCTACGAGCAGTACTTC. Protein product: CASSQSDSYEQYF.

The chain links TRBV5-6 to TRBJ2-1; TRBD2 aligns across 10 bases. With 3 bases clipped from V and 5 bases from J, the junction kept 11 bases outside the gene matches. The length of the CDR3 is 17 residues. Germline-derived CDR1 and CDR2 are SGHDT and YYEEEE. The chain's CDR3 is CASSYDTRLAGDNEQFF. Written as DNA, the CDR3 is TGTGCCAGCAGCTACGACACTAGACTAGCGGGCGACAATGAGCAGTTCTTC.

With respect to this clone: The same CDR3 also results from other DNA sequences found in this sample. The chain employs TRBV28 and TRBJ1-5; D not resolved. CDR1 and CDR2 (germline): MDHEN, SYDVKM. This CDR3 spans 12 amino acids. The V gene lost 7 bases and the J gene lost 4 bases, with 8 bases spanning the gap. The CDR3 nucleotides read TGTGCCAGCAAATCGACTAATCAGCCCCAGCATTTT. It specifies CASKSTNQPQHF.

V and J are TRBV7-9 and TRBJ1-1, with a weak D call TRBD1 (5 bases). The CDR3 is 13 residues long. Trimming stripped 3 bases from V and 7 bases from J, with 12 bases between. Germline CDR1 SEHNR, CDR2 FQNEAQ (reference sequence). The CDR3 sequence: CASSFIGGDEAFF. For the CDR3, the DNA is TGTGCCAGCAGCTTCATCGGGGGGGATGAAGCTTTCTTT.

Only one count was recorded for this clone. The chain employs TRBV28 and TRBJ2-7; 8 nucleotides agree with TRBD1. CDR3 length: 13 amino acids. J was trimmed by 6 bases and V by 6 bases; bases with no gene match: 7. The germline CDR1 and CDR2 sequences are MDHEN and SYDVKM. CDR3 bases: TGTGCCAGCAGCCCCGGACAGGGAGGCGAGCAGTACTTC. Amino acid sequence: CASSPGQGGEQYF. Full variable domain (remainder filled in from reference TRBV28 and TRBJ2-7): DVKVTQSSRYLVKRTGEKVFLECVQDMDHENMFWYRQDPGLGLRLIYFSYDVKMKEKGDIPEGYSVSREKKERFSLILESASTNQTSMYLCASSPGQGGEQYFGPGTRLTVT.

J is TRBJ2-7 and V is TRBV6-5; TRBD2 agrees at 7 bases. Unmatched junction bases numbered 7, after V lost 6 bases and J lost 2 bases. CDR3 size: 14 residues. Germline V gene data show CDR1 as MNHEY and CDR2 as SVGAGI. This chain's CDR3 is CASRYFGTTYEQYF. As DNA, the CDR3 is TGTGCCAGCAGATATTTTGGGACTACCTACGAGCAGTACTTC.